The sequence of this T cell receptor beta chain was determined in a study of regulatory T cells in long-lasting Graves disease. Indicated time point: newly diagnosed GD, antithyroid drugs for less than 3 months. PBMC-extracted RNA yielded the TCR library. HTBI primers from iRepertoire and Arm-PCR of CDR3 regions yielded the TCR beta libraries. One entry per CDR3 protein results from TCRdb running MiXCR on the multiplex PCR reads. Among 450,000 to 700,000 distinct CDR3 sequences, less than 15% were seen once, and the ten largest hold roughly 9.7%. This CDR3 contains 16 residues. J gave up 8 bases and V 1 base, and 8 bases lay outside the gene matches. Per the germline V gene, CDR1 is LNHNV and CDR2 is YYDKDF (reference sequence). This clonotype was detected ten times or more. In addition, the sample was reused for a study of T cells in Graves' hyperthyroidism and ophthalmopathy.

This receptor was identified in a man aged 30-40 years with Graves disease. Sequencing used peripheral blood mononuclear cells (PBMCs), obtained at new diagnosis, from a patient treated with antithyroid drugs. The chain recombines TRBV15 with TRBJ2-1; 10 bases map to TRBD2. The CDR3 nucleotides read TGTGCCACCAGCAGAGGGGCTAGCGGGAGTCTTGATGAGCAGTTCTTC. Its protein is CATSRGASGSLDEQFF.